This TCR beta chain was sequenced in a study of post-analysis software for immune sequencing data. This CDR3 is 12 amino acids long. The study's findings and limits: Analysis by F measure revealed that same-batch samples clustered strongly together. Significantly lower normalized Chao1 diversity was found in patients with multiple sclerosis relative to controls. Patients used four to six TRBV segments, including TRBV5-6, TRBV5-1 and TRBV20-1, more often than controls.

Prepared libraries of TCR beta cDNA carried unique molecular identifiers. Starting from about 1 to 10 million T cells, the study yielded about 500,000 cDNA molecules. In TCRdb, the PCR reads were re-called with MiXCR into one record per CDR3 protein. The repertoire has about 540,000 distinct CDR3 sequences, approximately 31% of them found once; the top ten carry 6%. Concerning this clonotype itself: Antigen unknown. At one end the junction does not follow the germline gene, possibly because of a read error.

V and J are TRBV12-3 or TRBV12-4 and TRBJ2-3, with unresolved D. Source material: blood. This receptor was identified in a girl aged 2-17 years with multiple sclerosis. The CDR3 loop reads CASSVIPDAQYF. CDR3 sequence (DNA): TGTGCCAGCAGTGTGATCCCAGATGCGCAGTATTTT.